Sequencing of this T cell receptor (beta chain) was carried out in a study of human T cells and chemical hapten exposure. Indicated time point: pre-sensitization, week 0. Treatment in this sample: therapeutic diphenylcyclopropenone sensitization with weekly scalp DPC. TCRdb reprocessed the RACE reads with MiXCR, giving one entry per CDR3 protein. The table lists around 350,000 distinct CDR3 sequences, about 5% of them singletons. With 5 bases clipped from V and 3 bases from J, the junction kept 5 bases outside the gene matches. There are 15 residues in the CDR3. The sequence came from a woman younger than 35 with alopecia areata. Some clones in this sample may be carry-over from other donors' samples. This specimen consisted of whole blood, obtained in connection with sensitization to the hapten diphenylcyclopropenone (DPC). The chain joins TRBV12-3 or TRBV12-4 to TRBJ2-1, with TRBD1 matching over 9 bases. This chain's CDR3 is CASSMDRGFYNEQFF. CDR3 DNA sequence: TGTGCCAGCAGTATGGACAGGGGATTCTACAATGAGCAGTTCTTC.